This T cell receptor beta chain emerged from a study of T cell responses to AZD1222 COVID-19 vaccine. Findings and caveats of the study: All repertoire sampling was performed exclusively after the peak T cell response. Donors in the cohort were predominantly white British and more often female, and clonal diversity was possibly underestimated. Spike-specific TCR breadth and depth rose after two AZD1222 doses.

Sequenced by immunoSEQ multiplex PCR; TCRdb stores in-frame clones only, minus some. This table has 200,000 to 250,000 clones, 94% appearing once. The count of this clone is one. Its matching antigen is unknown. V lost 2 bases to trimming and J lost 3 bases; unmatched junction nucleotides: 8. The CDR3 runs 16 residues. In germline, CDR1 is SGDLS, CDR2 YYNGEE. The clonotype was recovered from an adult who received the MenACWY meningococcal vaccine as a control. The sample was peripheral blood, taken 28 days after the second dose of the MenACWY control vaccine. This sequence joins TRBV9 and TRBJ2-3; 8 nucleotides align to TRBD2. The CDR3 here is CASSVESGSGTDTQYF. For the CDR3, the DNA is TGTGCCAGCAGCGTCGAGAGCGGGAGTGGGACAGATACGCAGTATTTT.